A selection of T cell receptor beta chains follows, all from one sample in a study of blood T cell repertoires in COVID-19. Only in-frame clones appear in the TCRdb table, and some are missing; sequencing was by immunoSEQ multiplex PCR. The table has more than 10,000 clones, over 85% seen once; the top ten hold around 15%. The sample consisted of peripheral blood. These receptors were taken from an older man with active COVID-19. The CDR3 runs from the conserved cysteine through the conserved F or W. The order of the fields is D gene, J gene, V gene, clone size, CDR3 DNA, CDR3 protein. The D gene is left open where the match is weak. Size tells how often a clone was seen (once, few, many) or the class of an expanded clone, and some rows leave it out.

D gene: TRBD1
J gene: TRBJ1-6
V gene: TRBV7-8
clone size: NA
CDR3 DNA: TGTGCCAGCAGCTTAGCGCAGGGGGCTAATTCACCCCTCCACTTT
CDR3 protein: CASSLAQGANSPLHF

D gene: NA
J gene: TRBJ1-1
V gene: TRBV5-5
clone size: NA
CDR3 DNA: TGTGCCAGCAGCCTGACCCAGGGATCCGTGAACACTGAAGCTTTCTTT
CDR3 protein: CASSLTQGSVNTEAFF

D gene: TRBD1
J gene: TRBJ1-2
V gene: TRBV19
clone size: once
CDR3 DNA: TGTGCCAGTAGTATAGCTCTCGACAGGGTTGCCGGCTACACCTTC
CDR3 protein: CASSIALDRVAGYTF

D gene: NA
J gene: TRBJ1-1
V gene: TRBV6-6
clone size: NA
CDR3 DNA: TGTGCCAGCAGTTATTTCTGGGGAGATGGGAACACTGAAGCTTTCTTT
CDR3 protein: CASSYFWGDGNTEAFF

D gene: NA
J gene: TRBJ2-7
V gene: TRBV18
clone size: NA
CDR3 DNA: TGTGCCAGCTCACTCCAACAGGGTCTTAGCGAGCAGTACTTC
CDR3 protein: CASSLQQGLSEQYF

D gene: TRBD1
J gene: TRBJ1-2
V gene: TRBV6-5
clone size: NA
CDR3 DNA: TGTGCCAGCACCTTTACCCCGCGGGACAGGGGGCCCTACACCTTC
CDR3 protein: CASTFTPRDRGPYTF

D gene: TRBD2
J gene: TRBJ2-7
V gene: TRBV10-3
clone size: NA
CDR3 DNA: TGTGCCATCAGTGACCCGGGGTTAGCGGGTATCGACGAGCAGTACTTC
CDR3 protein: CAISDPGLAGIDEQYF

D gene: NA
J gene: TRBJ2-1
V gene: TRBV9
clone size: NA
CDR3 DNA: TGTGCCAGCAGCGTAGGGACAGTATACAATGAGCAGTTCTTC
CDR3 protein: CASSVGTVYNEQFF

D gene: NA
J gene: TRBJ1-1
V gene: TRBV24-1
clone size: NA
CDR3 DNA: TGTGCCACCAGTGATACCGTGGGGGGGCTTGCTGAAGCTTTCTTT
CDR3 protein: CATSDTVGGLAEAFF

D gene: NA
J gene: TRBJ2-5
V gene: TRBV14
clone size: NA
CDR3 DNA: TGTGCCAGCAGCCGAGCCCGGGAGACCCAGTACTTC
CDR3 protein: CASSRARETQYF

D gene: TRBD1
J gene: TRBJ2-7
V gene: TRBV18
clone size: NA
CDR3 DNA: TGTGCCAGCTCACCTGACAGGGGGGCGTACTTC
CDR3 protein: CASSPDRGAYF

D gene: NA
J gene: TRBJ2-7
V gene: TRBV5-1
clone size: NA
CDR3 DNA: TGCGCCAGCAGCTTCAGTATTCCTTCCTACGAGCAGTACTTC
CDR3 protein: CASSFSIPSYEQYF

D gene: TRBD1
J gene: TRBJ1-4
V gene: TRBV2
clone size: NA
CDR3 DNA: TGTGCCAGCAGACAACAGGGGTCTAATGAAAAACTGTTTTTT
CDR3 protein: CASRQQGSNEKLFF

D gene: NA
J gene: TRBJ1-2
V gene: TRBV9
clone size: NA
CDR3 DNA: TGTGCCAGCAGCGGAGCAGGGAGGGATGGCTACACCTTC
CDR3 protein: CASSGAGRDGYTF

D gene: NA
J gene: TRBJ1-2
V gene: TRBV27
clone size: NA
CDR3 DNA: TGTGCCAGCAGTTTAGCAGGGTTCTATGGCTACACCTTC
CDR3 protein: CASSLAGFYGYTF

D gene: NA
J gene: TRBJ2-5
V gene: TRBV6-5
clone size: NA
CDR3 DNA: TGTGCCAGCAGTTACTCCCCAGTTTACCAAGAGACCCAGTACTTC
CDR3 protein: CASSYSPVYQETQYF

D gene: NA
J gene: TRBJ1-5
V gene: TRBV25-1
clone size: NA
CDR3 DNA: TGTGCCAGCAGTGACTCTGGCCATATTAGCAATCAGCCCCAGCATTTT
CDR3 protein: CASSDSGHISNQPQHF

D gene: TRBD1
J gene: TRBJ2-5
V gene: TRBV6-2/TRBV6-3
clone size: NA
CDR3 DNA: TGTGCCAGCAGCCTACCCCAGGGGGCTCGGGAGACCCAGTACTTC
CDR3 protein: CASSLPQGARETQYF

D gene: NA
J gene: TRBJ2-2
V gene: TRBV18
clone size: NA
CDR3 DNA: TGTGCCAGCTCACCCTCGATACCCGGGACAGGGGAGCTGTTTTTT
CDR3 protein: CASSPSIPGTGELFF

D gene: NA
J gene: TRBJ1-1
V gene: TRBV18
clone size: once
CDR3 DNA: TGTGCCAGCTCACCCCTTGACAGTGAAGCTTTCTTT
CDR3 protein: CASSPLDSEAFF

D gene: NA
J gene: TRBJ2-1
V gene: TRBV30
clone size: NA
CDR3 DNA: TGTGCCCACGAACATCCCCTGAAGAACAATGAGCAGTTCTTC
CDR3 protein: CAHEHPLKNNEQFF

D gene: TRBD2
J gene: TRBJ2-3
V gene: TRBV5-1
clone size: once
CDR3 DNA: TGCGCCAGCAGCCTAGCGGGCTTCACAGATACGCAGTATTTT
CDR3 protein: CASSLAGFTDTQYF

D gene: TRBD1
J gene: TRBJ1-5
V gene: TRBV27
clone size: NA
CDR3 DNA: TGTGCCAGCAGTTTCGGGACAGGGGGCGGTCAGCCCCAGCATTTT
CDR3 protein: CASSFGTGGGQPQHF

D gene: TRBD1
J gene: TRBJ1-1
V gene: TRBV2
clone size: NA
CDR3 DNA: TGTGCCAGCAACCGGGACAGGGCCGTAAGAACTGAAGCTTTCTTT
CDR3 protein: CASNRDRAVRTEAFF

D gene: NA
J gene: TRBJ2-2
V gene: TRBV10-3
clone size: NA
CDR3 DNA: TGTGCCATCACTCACGTAGGTCAGCAGGACACCGGGGAGCTGTTTTTT
CDR3 protein: CAITHVGQQDTGELFF

D gene: NA
J gene: TRBJ1-3
V gene: TRBV19
clone size: NA
CDR3 DNA: TGTGCCAGTAGTATGGATGAGCGCTCTGGAAACACCATATATTTT
CDR3 protein: CASSMDERSGNTIYF

D gene: TRBD2
J gene: TRBJ2-2
V gene: TRBV7-3
clone size: NA
CDR3 DNA: TGCGCCAGCAGCTCTAGCGGGAACACCGGGGAGCTGTTTTTT
CDR3 protein: CASSSSGNTGELFF

D gene: TRBD1
J gene: TRBJ2-3
V gene: TRBV6-4
clone size: NA
CDR3 DNA: TGTGCCAGCAGTCCGACAGGGGCAGATACGCAGTATTTT
CDR3 protein: CASSPTGADTQYF

D gene: NA
J gene: TRBJ1-2
V gene: TRBV5-1
clone size: NA
CDR3 DNA: TGCGCCAGCAGCTTAGCAGGGGTCGGCTATGGCTACACCTTC
CDR3 protein: CASSLAGVGYGYTF

D gene: NA
J gene: TRBJ2-1
V gene: TRBV11-2
clone size: NA
CDR3 DNA: TGTGCCAGCAGCGCCCGCAAGCGTAGTACCTACAATGAGCAGTTCTTC
CDR3 protein: CASSARKRSTYNEQFF

D gene: TRBD1
J gene: TRBJ1-1
V gene: TRBV27
clone size: NA
CDR3 DNA: TGTGCCAGCAGTATAACGACAGGGGTTGAAGCTTTCTTT
CDR3 protein: CASSITTGVEAFF

D gene: TRBD1
J gene: TRBJ2-7
V gene: TRBV13
clone size: NA
CDR3 DNA: TGTGCCAGCAGCTTAACCACCGGGACAGGGGGTTACGAGCAGTACTTC
CDR3 protein: CASSLTTGTGGYEQYF

D gene: TRBD1
J gene: TRBJ1-1
V gene: TRBV12-3/TRBV12-4
clone size: NA
CDR3 DNA: TGTGCCAGCAGTTGGACAGGGAGTACTGAAGCTTTCTTT
CDR3 protein: CASSWTGSTEAFF

D gene: NA
J gene: TRBJ1-6
V gene: TRBV6-1
clone size: once
CDR3 DNA: TGTGCCAGCAGTGAGGTTGGTGCAGGGGACTCACCCCTCCACTTT
CDR3 protein: CASSEVGAGDSPLHF

D gene: TRBD2
J gene: TRBJ2-5
V gene: TRBV30
clone size: NA
CDR3 DNA: TGTGCCTGGACCTTGGCGGGAGGAGAGACCCAGTACTTC
CDR3 protein: CAWTLAGGETQYF

D gene: NA
J gene: TRBJ1-3
V gene: TRBV24-1
clone size: NA
CDR3 DNA: TGTGCCACCAGTGATTTAGGAGGGCTTGGAAACACCATATATTTT
CDR3 protein: CATSDLGGLGNTIYF

D gene: TRBD2
J gene: TRBJ2-2
V gene: TRBV5-1
clone size: NA
CDR3 DNA: TGCGCCAGCAGCTTGGGGAGCGGGAGAAACACCGGGGAGCTGTTTTTT
CDR3 protein: CASSLGSGRNTGELFF

D gene: NA
J gene: TRBJ1-2
V gene: TRBV6-5
clone size: NA
CDR3 DNA: TGTGCCAGCAGTTACCTCAGAGGGGGCTATGGCTACACCTTC
CDR3 protein: CASSYLRGGYGYTF

D gene: NA
J gene: TRBJ1-1
V gene: TRBV5-8
clone size: NA
CDR3 DNA: TGTGCCAGCAGCGGCCGGACAGCCATGAACACTGAAGCTTTCTTT
CDR3 protein: CASSGRTAMNTEAFF

D gene: NA
J gene: TRBJ2-5
V gene: TRBV28
clone size: NA
CDR3 DNA: TGTGCCAGCAGGCCCTGCTCCCGGGGAGACCAGCCTCCCCGGATGGAGACCCAGTACTTC
CDR3 protein: CASRPCSRGDQPPRMETQYF

D gene: TRBD1
J gene: TRBJ1-2
V gene: TRBV10-3
clone size: NA
CDR3 DNA: TGTGCCATCAGTAACGTCGGGACAGGGGGCAACTATGGCTACACCTTC
CDR3 protein: CAISNVGTGGNYGYTF

D gene: NA
J gene: TRBJ1-2
V gene: TRBV24-1
clone size: NA
CDR3 DNA: TGTGCCACCAGTGACAGCTATGGCTACACCTTC
CDR3 protein: CATSDSYGYTF

D gene: TRBD1
J gene: TRBJ1-2
V gene: TRBV5-1
clone size: NA
CDR3 DNA: TGCGCCAGCAGCTTTGAGACAGGGACCTATGGCTACACCTTC
CDR3 protein: CASSFETGTYGYTF

D gene: NA
J gene: TRBJ1-2
V gene: TRBV5-8
clone size: few
CDR3 DNA: TGTGCCAGCACCAGCAGGGCTAACTATGGCTACACCTTC
CDR3 protein: CASTSRANYGYTF

D gene: NA
J gene: TRBJ2-7
V gene: TRBV2
clone size: once
CDR3 DNA: TGTGCCAGCAGTGAAGCAGGGCTAGCCCGGTACGAGCAGTACTTC
CDR3 protein: CASSEAGLARYEQYF

D gene: NA
J gene: TRBJ2-7
V gene: TRBV27
clone size: NA
CDR3 DNA: TGTGCCAGCAGTCCCTCAAGTGGGCATGACGAGCAGTACTTC
CDR3 protein: CASSPSSGHDEQYF

D gene: NA
J gene: TRBJ1-4
V gene: TRBV7-9
clone size: NA
CDR3 DNA: TGTGCCAGCAGCTTAGACAGTTTTAATGAAAAACTGTTTTTT
CDR3 protein: CASSLDSFNEKLFF

D gene: TRBD2
J gene: TRBJ2-3
V gene: TRBV4-1
clone size: NA
CDR3 DNA: TGCGCCAGCAGCCCTTTTGGGGCCGGGACTAGCAACACAGATACGCAGTATTTT
CDR3 protein: CASSPFGAGTSNTDTQYF